Below are 2 T cell receptor beta chains sequenced from a single sample in a study of blood T cells in healthy people across ages. Primers used in a second PCR of roughly 6 to 11 cycles were a sample-barcoded 5' primer and a J-beta primer mix. TCRdb passed the 5' RACE reads through MiXCR, listing each CDR3 protein once. The sample has about 900,000 distinct CDR3 sequences; 60% to 80% are singletons. The specimen sequenced was blood. Source of these receptors: a man aged 25-40 years in good health.

The V call is TRBV11-2, the J call TRBJ2-1, with TRBD2 matching over 14 bases. The length of the CDR3 is 22 residues. V trimming: 2 bases; J trimming: 0 bases; junction bases outside the gene matches: 15. In germline, CDR1 is SGHAT, CDR2 FQNNGV. CDR3 in amino acids: CASSLMGFGGLAGASSYNEQFF. The CDR3 region has the DNA TGTGCCAGCAGCTTAATGGGGTTCGGGGGACTAGCGGGGGCCAGCTCCTACAATGAGCAGTTCTTC.

The count of this clonotype is one. This chain uses TRBV12-3 or TRBV12-4 with TRBJ1-5, with a possible D match to TRBD1 (6 bases). V was pared by 7 bases and J by 0 bases, with 10 bases between. The CDR3 contains 14 residues. In DNA form, the CDR3 reads TGTGCCAGCACGACAGGAGATAGCAATCAGCCCCAGCATTTT. This gives the protein CASTTGDSNQPQHF.